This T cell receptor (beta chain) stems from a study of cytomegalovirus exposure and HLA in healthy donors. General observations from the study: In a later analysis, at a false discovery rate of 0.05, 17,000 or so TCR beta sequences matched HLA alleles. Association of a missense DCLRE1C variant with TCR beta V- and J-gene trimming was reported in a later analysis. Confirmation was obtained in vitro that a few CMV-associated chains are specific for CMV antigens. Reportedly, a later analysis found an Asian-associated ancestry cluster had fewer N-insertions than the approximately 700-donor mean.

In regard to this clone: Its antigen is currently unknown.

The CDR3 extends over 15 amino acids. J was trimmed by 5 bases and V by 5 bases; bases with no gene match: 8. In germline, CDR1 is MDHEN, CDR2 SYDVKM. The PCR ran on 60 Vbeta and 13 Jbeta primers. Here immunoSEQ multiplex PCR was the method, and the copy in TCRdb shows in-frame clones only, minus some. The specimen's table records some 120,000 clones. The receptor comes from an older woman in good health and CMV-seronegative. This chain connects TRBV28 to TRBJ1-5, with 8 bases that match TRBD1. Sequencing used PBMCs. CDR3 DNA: TGTGCCAGCAGTCCAGGGACAGGATTTTATCAGCCCCAGCATTTT. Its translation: CASSPGTGFYQPQHF. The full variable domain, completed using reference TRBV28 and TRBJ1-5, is DVKVTQSSRYLVKRTGEKVFLECVQDMDHENMFWYRQDPGLGLRLIYFSYDVKMKEKGDIPEGYSVSREKKERFSLILESASTNQTSMYLCASSPGTGFYQPQHFGDGTRLSIL.